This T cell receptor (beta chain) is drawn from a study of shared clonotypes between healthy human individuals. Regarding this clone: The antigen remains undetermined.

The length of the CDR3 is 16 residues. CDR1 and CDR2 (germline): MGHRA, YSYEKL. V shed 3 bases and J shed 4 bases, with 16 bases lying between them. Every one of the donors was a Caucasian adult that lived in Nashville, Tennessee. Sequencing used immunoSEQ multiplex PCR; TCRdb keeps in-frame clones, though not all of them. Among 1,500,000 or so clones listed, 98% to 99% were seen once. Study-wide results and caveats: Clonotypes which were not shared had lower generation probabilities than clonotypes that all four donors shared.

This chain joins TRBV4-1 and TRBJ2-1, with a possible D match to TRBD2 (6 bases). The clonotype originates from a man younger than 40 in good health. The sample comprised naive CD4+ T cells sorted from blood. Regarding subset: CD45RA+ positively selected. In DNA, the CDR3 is TGCGCCAGCAGCCAGATGGTAGCGGTTCAGTACAATGAGCAGTTCTTC. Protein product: CASSQMVAVQYNEQFF.